A selection of T cell receptor beta chains follows, all from one sample in a study of T cell responses to AZD1222 COVID-19 vaccine. Profiled with immunoSEQ multiplex PCR; TCRdb holds only in-frame clones, not every one. The table has 190,000 or so clones, approximately 90% seen once. The material sequenced was peripheral blood, taken 28 days after the second AZD1222 dose. The receptors originated from an adult who received the AZD1222 COVID-19 vaccine. The CDR3 runs from the conserved cysteine through the conserved F or W. Each record gives: CDR3 protein, J gene, V gene.

CDR3: CASSPWTGQSPLHF
J: TRBJ1-6
V: TRBV5-5

CDR3: CSAPVGVRGSPLHF
J: TRBJ1-6
V: TRBV29-1

CDR3: CASGVRVQNIQYF
J: TRBJ2-4
V: TRBV21-1

CDR3: CAISGRGKLFF
J: TRBJ1-4
V: TRBV10-3

CDR3: CASSIGAGPYEQYF
J: TRBJ2-7
V: TRBV19

CDR3: CASNNNAVRAATQYF
J: TRBJ2-3
V: TRBV28

CDR3: CASSTPGAVYNEQFF
J: TRBJ2-1
V: TRBV27

CDR3: CASSLRTADEKLFF
J: TRBJ1-4
V: TRBV5-1

CDR3: CASSTRTGVAEGYTF
J: TRBJ1-2
V: TRBV5-1

CDR3: CAWTQGNGNTIYF
J: TRBJ1-3
V: TRBV30

CDR3: CASSPVWGNTGELFF
J: TRBJ2-2
V: TRBV7-3

CDR3: CASSLEGQVFYEQYF
J: TRBJ2-7
V: TRBV5-4

CDR3: CASSTVGGGPNQPQHF
J: TRBJ1-5
V: TRBV27

CDR3: CASSLATGVSYNEQFF
J: TRBJ2-1
V: TRBV5-1

CDR3: CASRVDRLPNTGELFF
J: TRBJ2-2
V: TRBV2

CDR3: CASSPGHQGYTF
J: TRBJ1-2
V: TRBV11-3

CDR3: CASSLDSFSNDEQFF
J: TRBJ2-1
V: TRBV5-4

CDR3: CASSHAPQTSGSYNEQFF
J: TRBJ2-1
V: TRBV4-1

CDR3: CASSGRTDLGPQHF
J: TRBJ1-5
V: TRBV5-5

CDR3: CAISGVSYEQYF
J: TRBJ2-7
V: TRBV10-3

CDR3: CASSLQTGGEQYF
J: TRBJ2-7
V: TRBV14

CDR3: CASSQSPTRPNQPQHF
J: TRBJ1-5
V: TRBV3-1/TRBV3-2

CDR3: CASSSLAGVTDTQYF
J: TRBJ2-3
V: TRBV6-2/TRBV6-3

CDR3: CASSPAQGFRYEQYF
J: TRBJ2-7
V: TRBV19

CDR3: CASSHVRTGNYGYTF
J: TRBJ1-2
V: TRBV4-2

CDR3: CASSLRQGNQPQHF
J: TRBJ1-5
V: TRBV28

CDR3: CASSPSSDTQYF
J: TRBJ2-3
V: TRBV5-1

CDR3: CASSSPRESEQYF
J: TRBJ2-7
V: TRBV7-9

CDR3: CASSEGGQGYSSGNTIYF
J: TRBJ1-3
V: TRBV2

CDR3: CASSPPPPGTGAYEQYF
J: TRBJ2-7
V: TRBV11-2

CDR3: CASSFGGGGSYEQYF
J: TRBJ2-7
V: TRBV7-3

CDR3: CASSRGQPQHF
J: TRBJ1-5
V: TRBV12-3/TRBV12-4

CDR3: CASSLDGGVNEKLFF
J: TRBJ1-4
V: TRBV5-5

CDR3: CASGPLYSYNEQFF
J: TRBJ2-1
V: TRBV27

CDR3: CASSLQLLNTEAFF
J: TRBJ1-1
V: TRBV7-9

CDR3: CASSERQRSWNSPLHF
J: TRBJ1-6
V: TRBV6-1

CDR3: CASSQGGPGQGYEKLFF
J: TRBJ1-4
V: TRBV3-1/TRBV3-2

CDR3: CASSFTGGGSAFF
J: TRBJ1-1
V: TRBV7-3

CDR3: CASSLGQPTGELFF
J: TRBJ2-2
V: TRBV5-1

CDR3: CASSFLAGESTDTQYF
J: TRBJ2-3
V: TRBV11-3

CDR3: CASSPKPGLAGEEQFF
J: TRBJ2-1
V: TRBV27